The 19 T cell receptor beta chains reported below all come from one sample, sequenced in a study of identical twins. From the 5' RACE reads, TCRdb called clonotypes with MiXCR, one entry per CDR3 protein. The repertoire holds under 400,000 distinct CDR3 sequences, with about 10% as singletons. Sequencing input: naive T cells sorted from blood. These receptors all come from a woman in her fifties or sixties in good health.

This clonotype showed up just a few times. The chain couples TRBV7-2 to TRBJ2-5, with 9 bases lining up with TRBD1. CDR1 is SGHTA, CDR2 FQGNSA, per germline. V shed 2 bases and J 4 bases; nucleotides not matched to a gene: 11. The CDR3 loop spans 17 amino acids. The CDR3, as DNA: TGTGCCAGCAGCTTAAATCGGGTACAGGGGGCGGGAGAGACCCAGTACTTC. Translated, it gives CASSLNRVQGAGETQYF.

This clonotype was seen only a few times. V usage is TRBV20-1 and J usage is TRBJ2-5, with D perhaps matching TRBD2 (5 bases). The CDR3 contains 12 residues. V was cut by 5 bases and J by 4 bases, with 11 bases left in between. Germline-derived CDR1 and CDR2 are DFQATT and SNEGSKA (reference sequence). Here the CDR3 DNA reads TGCAGTGCTCGCCGGGAAAGAGAGACCCAGTACTTC. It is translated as CSARRERETQYF.

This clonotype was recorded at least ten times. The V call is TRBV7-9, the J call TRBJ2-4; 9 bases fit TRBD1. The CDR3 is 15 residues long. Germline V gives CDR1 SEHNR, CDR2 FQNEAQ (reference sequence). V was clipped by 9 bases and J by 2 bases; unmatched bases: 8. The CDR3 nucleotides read TGTGCCAGTAGAGATGGGACAGGGCCCAAAAACATTCAGTACTTC. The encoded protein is CASRDGTGPKNIQYF.

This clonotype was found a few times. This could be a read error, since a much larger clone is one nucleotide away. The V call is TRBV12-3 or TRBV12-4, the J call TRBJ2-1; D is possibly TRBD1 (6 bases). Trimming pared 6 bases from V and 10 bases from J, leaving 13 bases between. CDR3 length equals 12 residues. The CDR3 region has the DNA TGTGCCAGCAGCTCAGGGGCAGGGGAGCAGTTCTTC. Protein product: CASSSGAGEQFF.

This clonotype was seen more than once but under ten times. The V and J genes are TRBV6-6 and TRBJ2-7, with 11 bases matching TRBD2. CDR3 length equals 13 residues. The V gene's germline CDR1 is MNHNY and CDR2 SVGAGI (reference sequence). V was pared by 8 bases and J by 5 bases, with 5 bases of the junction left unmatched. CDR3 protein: CASLLAGVNEQYF. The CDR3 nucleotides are TGTGCCAGCCTACTAGCGGGAGTCAACGAGCAGTACTTC.

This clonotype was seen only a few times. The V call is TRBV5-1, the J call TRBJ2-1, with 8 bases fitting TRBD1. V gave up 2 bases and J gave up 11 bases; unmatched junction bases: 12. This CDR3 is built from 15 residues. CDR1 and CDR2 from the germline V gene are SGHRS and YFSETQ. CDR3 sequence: CASSFIDRDRKKQFF. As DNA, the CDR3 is TGCGCCAGCAGCTTCATCGACCGGGACAGGAAAAAGCAGTTCTTC.

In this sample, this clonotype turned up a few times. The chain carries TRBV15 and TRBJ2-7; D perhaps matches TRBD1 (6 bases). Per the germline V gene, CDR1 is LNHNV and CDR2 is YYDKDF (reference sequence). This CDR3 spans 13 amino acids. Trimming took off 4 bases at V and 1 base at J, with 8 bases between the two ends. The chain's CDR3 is CATSTTGSYEQYF. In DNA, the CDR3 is TGTGCCACCAGCACGACAGGATCCTACGAGCAGTACTTC.

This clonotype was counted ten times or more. The DNA of the CDR3 is TGTGCCAGCAGCGAGGGACTAGCGGGGGACAATGAGCAGTTCTTC. Translating it yields CASSEGLAGDNEQFF. This chain uses TRBV7-8 with TRBJ2-1, with 14 bases aligning to TRBD2. The V and J ends lost 5 bases and 5 bases, in that order; junction bases with no gene match: 2. CDR3 size: 15 residues. CDR1 and CDR2 from the germline V gene are SGHVS and FQNEAQ.

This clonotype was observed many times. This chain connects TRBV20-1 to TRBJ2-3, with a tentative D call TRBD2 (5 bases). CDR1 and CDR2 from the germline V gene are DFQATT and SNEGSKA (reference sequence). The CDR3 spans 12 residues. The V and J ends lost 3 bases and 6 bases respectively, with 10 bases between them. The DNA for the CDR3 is TGCAGTGCTAGGGCTAGCCTGGATACGCAGTATTTT. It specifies CSARASLDTQYF.

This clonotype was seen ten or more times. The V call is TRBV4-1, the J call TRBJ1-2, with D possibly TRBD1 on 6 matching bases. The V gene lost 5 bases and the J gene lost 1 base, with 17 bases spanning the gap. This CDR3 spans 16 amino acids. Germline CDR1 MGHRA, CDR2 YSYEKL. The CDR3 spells CASSSLVGGLNYGYTF. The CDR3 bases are TGCGCCAGCAGCAGCCTGGTCGGGGGGCTTAACTATGGCTACACCTTC.

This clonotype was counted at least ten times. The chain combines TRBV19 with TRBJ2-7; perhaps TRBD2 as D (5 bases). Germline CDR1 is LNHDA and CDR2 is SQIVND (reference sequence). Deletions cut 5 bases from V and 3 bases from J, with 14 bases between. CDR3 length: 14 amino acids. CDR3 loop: CASSGSRDLYEQYF. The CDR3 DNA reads TGTGCCAGTAGTGGGAGCCGCGACCTCTACGAGCAGTACTTC.

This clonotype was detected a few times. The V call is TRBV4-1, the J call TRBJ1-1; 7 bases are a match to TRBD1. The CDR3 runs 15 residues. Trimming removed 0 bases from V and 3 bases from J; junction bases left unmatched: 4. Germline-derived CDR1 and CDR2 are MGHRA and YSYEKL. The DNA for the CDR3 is TGCGCCAGCAGCCAAGAAGGGACAGCAGACACTGAAGCTTTCTTT. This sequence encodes CASSQEGTADTEAFF.

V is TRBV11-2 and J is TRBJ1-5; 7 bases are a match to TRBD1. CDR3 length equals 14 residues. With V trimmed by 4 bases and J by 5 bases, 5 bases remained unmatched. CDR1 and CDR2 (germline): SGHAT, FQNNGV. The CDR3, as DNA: TGTGCCAGCAGCTCAGGGGGTACTTATCAGCCCCAGCATTTT. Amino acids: CASSSGGTYQPQHF. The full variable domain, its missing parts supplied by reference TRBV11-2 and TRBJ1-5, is EAGVAQSPRYKIIEKRQSVAFWCNPISGHATLYWYQQILGQGPKLLIQFQNNGVVDDSQLPKDRFSAERLKGVDSTLKIQPAKLEDSAVYLCASSSGGTYQPQHFGDGTRLSIL.

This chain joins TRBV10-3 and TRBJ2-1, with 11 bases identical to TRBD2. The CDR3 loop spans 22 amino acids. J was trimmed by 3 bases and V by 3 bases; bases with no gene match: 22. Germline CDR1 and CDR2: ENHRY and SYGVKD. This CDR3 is CAISDPDGGELAGAFFYNEQFF. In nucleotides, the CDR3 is TGTGCCATCAGTGACCCCGACGGGGGGGAACTAGCGGGAGCCTTCTTCTACAATGAGCAGTTCTTC.

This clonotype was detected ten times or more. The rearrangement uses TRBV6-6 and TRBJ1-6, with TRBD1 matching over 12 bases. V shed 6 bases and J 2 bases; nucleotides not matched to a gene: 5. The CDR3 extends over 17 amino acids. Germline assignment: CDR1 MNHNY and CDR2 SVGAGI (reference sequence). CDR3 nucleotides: TGTGCCAGCAGACTGGGACAGGGGGCAACCTATAATTCACCCCTCCACTTT. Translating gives CASRLGQGATYNSPLHF.

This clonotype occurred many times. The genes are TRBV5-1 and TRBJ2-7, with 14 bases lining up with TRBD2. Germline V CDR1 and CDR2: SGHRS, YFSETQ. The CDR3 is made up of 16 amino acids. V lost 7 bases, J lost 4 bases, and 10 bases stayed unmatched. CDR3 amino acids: CASRQGLAGEVYEQYF. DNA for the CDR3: TGCGCCAGCCGGCAGGGACTAGCGGGAGAGGTATACGAGCAGTACTTC.

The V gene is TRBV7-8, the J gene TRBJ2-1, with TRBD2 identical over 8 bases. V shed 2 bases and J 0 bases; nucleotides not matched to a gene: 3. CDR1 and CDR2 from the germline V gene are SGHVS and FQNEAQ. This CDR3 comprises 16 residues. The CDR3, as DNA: TGTGCCAGCAGCTTAAAGGCGGGAGGCTCCTACAATGAGCAGTTCTTC. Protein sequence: CASSLKAGGSYNEQFF. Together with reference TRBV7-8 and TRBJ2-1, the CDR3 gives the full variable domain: GAGVSQSPRYKVAKRGQDVALRCDPISGHVSLFWYQQALGQGPEFLTYFQNEAQLDKSGLPSDRFFAERPEGSVSTLKIQRTQQEDSAVYLCASSLKAGGSYNEQFFGPGTRLTVL.

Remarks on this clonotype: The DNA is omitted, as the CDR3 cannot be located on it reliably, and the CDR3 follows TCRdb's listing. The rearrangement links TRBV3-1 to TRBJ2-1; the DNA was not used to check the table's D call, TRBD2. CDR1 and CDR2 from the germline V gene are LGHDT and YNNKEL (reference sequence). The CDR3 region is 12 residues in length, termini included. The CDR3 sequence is CASSQVGGGAFF.

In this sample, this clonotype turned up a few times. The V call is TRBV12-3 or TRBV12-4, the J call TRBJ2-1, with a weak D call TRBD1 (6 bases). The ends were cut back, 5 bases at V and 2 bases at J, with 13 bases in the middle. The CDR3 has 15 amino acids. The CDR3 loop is CASSPQGPTYNEQFF. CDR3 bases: TGTGCCAGCAGTCCCCAGGGGCCCACCTACAATGAGCAGTTCTTC.